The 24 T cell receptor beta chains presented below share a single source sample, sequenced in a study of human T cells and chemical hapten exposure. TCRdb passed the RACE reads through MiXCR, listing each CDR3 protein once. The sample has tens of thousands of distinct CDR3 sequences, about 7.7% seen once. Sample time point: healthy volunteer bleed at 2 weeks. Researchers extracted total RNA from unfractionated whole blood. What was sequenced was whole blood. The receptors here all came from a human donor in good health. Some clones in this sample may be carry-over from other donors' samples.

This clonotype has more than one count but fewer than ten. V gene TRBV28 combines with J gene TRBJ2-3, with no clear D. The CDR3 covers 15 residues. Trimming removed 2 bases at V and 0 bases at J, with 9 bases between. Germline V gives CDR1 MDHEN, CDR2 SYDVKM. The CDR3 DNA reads TGTGCCAGCAGTTTAGCCGGGCCTAGCACAGATACGCAGTATTTT. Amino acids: CASSLAGPSTDTQYF. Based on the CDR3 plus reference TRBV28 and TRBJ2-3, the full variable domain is DVKVTQSSRYLVKRTGEKVFLECVQDMDHENMFWYRQDPGLGLRLIYFSYDVKMKEKGDIPEGYSVSREKKERFSLILESASTNQTSMYLCASSLAGPSTDTQYFGPGTRLTVL.

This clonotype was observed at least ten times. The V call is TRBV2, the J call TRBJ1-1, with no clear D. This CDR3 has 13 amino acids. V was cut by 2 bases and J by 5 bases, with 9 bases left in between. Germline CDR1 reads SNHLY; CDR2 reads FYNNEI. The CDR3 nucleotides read TGTGCCAGCAGTGAAAAAGGGAGAACTGAAGCTTTCTTT. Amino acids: CASSEKGRTEAFF. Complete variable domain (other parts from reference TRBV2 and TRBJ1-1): EPEVTQTPSHQVTQMGQEVILRCVPISNHLYFYWYRQILGQKVEFLVSFYNNEISEKSEIFDDQFSVERPDGSNFTLKIRSTKLEDSAMYFCASSEKGRTEAFFGQGTRLTVV.

For the CDR3, the DNA is TGTGCCAGCAGAGCAAAGGGCGTAAACACCGGGGAGCTGTTTTTT. Protein product: CASRAKGVNTGELFF. This chain links TRBV6-2 or TRBV6-3 with TRBJ2-2; no clear D gene. V shed 6 bases and J shed 2 bases, with 13 bases lying between them. The CDR3 has 15 residues. The germline V gene has CDR1 MNHEY and CDR2 SVGEGT.

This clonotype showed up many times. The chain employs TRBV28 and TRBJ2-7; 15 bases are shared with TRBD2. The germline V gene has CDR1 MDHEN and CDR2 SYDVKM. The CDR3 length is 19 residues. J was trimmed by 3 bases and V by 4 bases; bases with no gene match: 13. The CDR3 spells CASSYPPGTSGRFYYEQYF. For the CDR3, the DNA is TGTGCCAGCAGTTACCCTCCGGGGACTAGCGGGAGGTTTTACTACGAGCAGTACTTC.

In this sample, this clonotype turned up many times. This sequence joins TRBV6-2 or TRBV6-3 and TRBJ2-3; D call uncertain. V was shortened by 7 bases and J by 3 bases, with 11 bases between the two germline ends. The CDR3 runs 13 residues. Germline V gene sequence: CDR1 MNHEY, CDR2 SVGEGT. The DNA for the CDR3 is TGTGCCAGCATCCGGCCGGGTACAGATACGCAGTATTTT. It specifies CASIRPGTDTQYF.

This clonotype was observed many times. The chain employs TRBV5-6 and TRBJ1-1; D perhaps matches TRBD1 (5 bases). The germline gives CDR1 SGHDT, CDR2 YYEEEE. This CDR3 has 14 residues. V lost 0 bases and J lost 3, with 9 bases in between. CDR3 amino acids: CASSLAGVHTEAFF. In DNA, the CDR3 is TGTGCCAGCAGCTTGGCGGGGGTGCACACTGAAGCTTTCTTT.

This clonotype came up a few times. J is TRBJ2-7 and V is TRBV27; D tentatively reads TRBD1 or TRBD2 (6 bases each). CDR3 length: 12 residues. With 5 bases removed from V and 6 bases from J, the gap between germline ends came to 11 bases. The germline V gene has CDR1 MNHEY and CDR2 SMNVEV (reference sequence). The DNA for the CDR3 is TGTGCCAGCAGTGCCAGGGGAGGCGAGCAGTACTTC. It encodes CASSARGGEQYF.

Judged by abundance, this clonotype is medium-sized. In DNA, the CDR3 is TGTGCCAGCAGTGAATCGACTAGCGGCTACAATGAGCAGTTCTTC. This translates into CASSESTSGYNEQFF. The rearrangement links TRBV6-4 to TRBJ2-1; TRBD2 matches at 9 bases. The germline CDR1 and CDR2 sequences are MRHNA and SNTAGT. With V trimmed by 3 bases and J by 3 bases, 3 bases remained unmatched. The CDR3 is 15 amino acids.

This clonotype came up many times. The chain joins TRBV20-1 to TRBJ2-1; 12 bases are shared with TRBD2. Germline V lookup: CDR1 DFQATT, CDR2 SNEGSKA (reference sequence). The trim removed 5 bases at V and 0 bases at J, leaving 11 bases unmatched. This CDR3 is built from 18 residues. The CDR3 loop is CSAPRLAGDTSSYNEQFF. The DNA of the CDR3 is TGCAGTGCTCCAAGACTAGCGGGGGACACCAGCTCCTACAATGAGCAGTTCTTC.

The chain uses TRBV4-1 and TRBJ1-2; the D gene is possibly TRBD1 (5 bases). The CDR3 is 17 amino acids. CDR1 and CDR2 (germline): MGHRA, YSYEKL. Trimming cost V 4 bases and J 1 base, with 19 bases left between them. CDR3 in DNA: TGCGCCAGCAGCCCTGTCCGGGACCTGCATTTTAACTATGGCTACACCTTC. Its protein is CASSPVRDLHFNYGYTF.

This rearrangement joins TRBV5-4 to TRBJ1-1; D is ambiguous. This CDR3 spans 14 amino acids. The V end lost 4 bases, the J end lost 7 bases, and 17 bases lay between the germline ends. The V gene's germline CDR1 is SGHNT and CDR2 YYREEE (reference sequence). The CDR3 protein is CASSPRMDRSEAFF. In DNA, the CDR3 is TGTGCCAGCAGCCCCCGAATGGACCGTAGTGAAGCTTTCTTT.

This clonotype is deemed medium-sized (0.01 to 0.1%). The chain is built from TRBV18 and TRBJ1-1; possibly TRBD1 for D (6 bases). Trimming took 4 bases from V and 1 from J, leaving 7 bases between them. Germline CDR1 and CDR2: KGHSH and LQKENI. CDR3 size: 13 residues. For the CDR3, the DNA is TGTGCCAGCTCACGACAGGCGAACACTGAAGCTTTCTTT. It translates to CASSRQANTEAFF.

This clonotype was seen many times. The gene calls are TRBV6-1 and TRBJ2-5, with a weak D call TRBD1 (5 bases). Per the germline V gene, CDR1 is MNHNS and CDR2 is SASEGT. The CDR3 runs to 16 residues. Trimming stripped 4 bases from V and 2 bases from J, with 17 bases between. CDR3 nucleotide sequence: TGTGCCAGCAGTGCAAGCTCGGCAGGGCGACAAGAGACCCAGTACTTC. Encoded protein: CASSASSAGRQETQYF.

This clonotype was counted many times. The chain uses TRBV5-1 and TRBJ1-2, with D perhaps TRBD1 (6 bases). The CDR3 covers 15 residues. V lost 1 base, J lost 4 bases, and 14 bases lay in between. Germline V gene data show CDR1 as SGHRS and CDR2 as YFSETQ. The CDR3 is CASSLSGDAGYGYTF. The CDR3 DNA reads TGCGCCAGCAGCTTGTCAGGGGATGCCGGCTATGGCTACACCTTC.

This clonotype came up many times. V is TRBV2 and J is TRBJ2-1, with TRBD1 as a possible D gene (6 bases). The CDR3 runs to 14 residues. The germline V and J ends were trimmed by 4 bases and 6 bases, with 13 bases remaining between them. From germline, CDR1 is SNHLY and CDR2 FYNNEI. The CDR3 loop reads CASSVQGVGNEQFF. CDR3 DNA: TGTGCCAGCAGTGTACAGGGAGTAGGCAATGAGCAGTTCTTC.

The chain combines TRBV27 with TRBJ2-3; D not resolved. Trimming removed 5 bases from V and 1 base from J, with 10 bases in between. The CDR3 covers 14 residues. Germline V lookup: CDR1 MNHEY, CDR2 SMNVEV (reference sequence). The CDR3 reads CASSPFGGTDTQYF. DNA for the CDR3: TGTGCCAGCAGTCCTTTTGGGGGCACAGATACGCAGTATTTT.

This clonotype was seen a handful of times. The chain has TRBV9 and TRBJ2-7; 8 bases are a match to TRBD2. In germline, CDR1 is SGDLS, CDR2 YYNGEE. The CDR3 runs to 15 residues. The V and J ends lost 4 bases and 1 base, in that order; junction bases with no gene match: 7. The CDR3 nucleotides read TGTGCCAGCAGCCCTACTAGCGGCCTGTCCTACGAGCAGTACTTC. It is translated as CASSPTSGLSYEQYF.

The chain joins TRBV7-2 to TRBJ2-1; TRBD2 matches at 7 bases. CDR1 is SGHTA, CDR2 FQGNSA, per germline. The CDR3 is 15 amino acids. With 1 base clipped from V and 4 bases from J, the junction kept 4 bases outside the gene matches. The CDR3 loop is CASSLVGSGYNEQFF. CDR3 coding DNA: TGTGCCAGCAGCTTAGTCGGTAGCGGGTACAATGAGCAGTTCTTC.

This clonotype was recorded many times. Here the CDR3 DNA reads TGCGCCAGCAGGGACAGGGCCACGTACGAGCAGTACTTC. Its translation: CASRDRATYEQYF. The chain uses TRBV10-2 and TRBJ2-7; 8 bases match TRBD1. There are 13 residues in the CDR3. Germline V gene lookup returns CDR1 WSHSY and CDR2 SAAADI. Germline trimming cut 6 bases from V and 4 bases from J; bases unmatched to any gene: 5.

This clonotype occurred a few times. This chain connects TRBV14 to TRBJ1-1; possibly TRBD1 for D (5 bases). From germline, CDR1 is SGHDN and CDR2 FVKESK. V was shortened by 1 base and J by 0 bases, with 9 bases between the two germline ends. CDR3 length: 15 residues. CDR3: CASSQGGLLNTEAFF. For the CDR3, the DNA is TGTGCCAGCAGCCAAGGGGGACTACTGAACACTGAAGCTTTCTTT.

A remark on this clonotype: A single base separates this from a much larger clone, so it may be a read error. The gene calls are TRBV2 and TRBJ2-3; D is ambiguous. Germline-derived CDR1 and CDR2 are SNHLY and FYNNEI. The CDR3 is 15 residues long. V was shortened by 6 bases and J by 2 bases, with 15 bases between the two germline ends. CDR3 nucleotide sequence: TGTGCCAGCAGCAAAGAATGGAACCACACAGATACGCAGTATTTT. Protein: CASSKEWNHTDTQYF.

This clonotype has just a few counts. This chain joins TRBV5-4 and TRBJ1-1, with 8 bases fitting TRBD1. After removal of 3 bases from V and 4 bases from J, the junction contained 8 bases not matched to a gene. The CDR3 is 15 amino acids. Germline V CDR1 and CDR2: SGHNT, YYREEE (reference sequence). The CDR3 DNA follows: TGTGCCAGCAGCTCGACATTTACAGGGGGCACTGAAGCTTTCTTT. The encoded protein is CASSSTFTGGTEAFF.

The CDR3 region has the DNA TGCGCCAGCAGCTTGGGCGGGAGGGCCTCCTACAATGAGCAGTTCTTC. Translated, it gives CASSLGGRASYNEQFF. The rearrangement joins TRBV5-1 to TRBJ2-1, with 9 bases fitting TRBD2. The CDR3 has 16 residues. The germline gives CDR1 SGHRS, CDR2 YFSETQ. V dropped 0 bases and J dropped 0; count of bases not matched to a gene: 1.

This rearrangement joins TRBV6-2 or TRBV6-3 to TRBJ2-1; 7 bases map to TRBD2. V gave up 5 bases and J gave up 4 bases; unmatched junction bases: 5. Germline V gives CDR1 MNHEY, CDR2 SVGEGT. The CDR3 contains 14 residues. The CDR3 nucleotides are TGTGCCAGCAGTCTCCGGACTAGTTACAATGAGCAGTTCTTC. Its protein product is CASSLRTSYNEQFF.